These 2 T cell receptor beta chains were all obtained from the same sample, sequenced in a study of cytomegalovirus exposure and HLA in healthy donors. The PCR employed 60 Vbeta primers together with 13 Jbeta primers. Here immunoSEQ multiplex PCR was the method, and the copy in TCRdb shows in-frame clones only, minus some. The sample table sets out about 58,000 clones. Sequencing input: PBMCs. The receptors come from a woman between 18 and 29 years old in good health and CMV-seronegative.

Here the CDR3 reads CASSSMGTGEEKLFF. CDR3 in DNA: TGTGCCAGCAGCTCCATGGGGACAGGGGAGGAAAAACTGTTTTTT. The V call is TRBV7-9, the J call TRBJ1-4, with 10 bases lining up with TRBD1. The CDR3 totals 15 residues. Trimming at V came to 4 bases and at J to 8 bases, leaving 7 bases not matched to a gene. Per germline, CDR1 SEHNR and CDR2 FQNEAQ (reference sequence).

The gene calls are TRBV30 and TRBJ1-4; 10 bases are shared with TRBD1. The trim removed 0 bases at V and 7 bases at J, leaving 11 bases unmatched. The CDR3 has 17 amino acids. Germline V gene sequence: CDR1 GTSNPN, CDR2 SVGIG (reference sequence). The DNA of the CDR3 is TGTGCCTGGAGTGTAGGGACAGGGGTTAATCATAGTGAAAAACTGTTTTTT. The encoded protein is CAWSVGTGVNHSEKLFF.